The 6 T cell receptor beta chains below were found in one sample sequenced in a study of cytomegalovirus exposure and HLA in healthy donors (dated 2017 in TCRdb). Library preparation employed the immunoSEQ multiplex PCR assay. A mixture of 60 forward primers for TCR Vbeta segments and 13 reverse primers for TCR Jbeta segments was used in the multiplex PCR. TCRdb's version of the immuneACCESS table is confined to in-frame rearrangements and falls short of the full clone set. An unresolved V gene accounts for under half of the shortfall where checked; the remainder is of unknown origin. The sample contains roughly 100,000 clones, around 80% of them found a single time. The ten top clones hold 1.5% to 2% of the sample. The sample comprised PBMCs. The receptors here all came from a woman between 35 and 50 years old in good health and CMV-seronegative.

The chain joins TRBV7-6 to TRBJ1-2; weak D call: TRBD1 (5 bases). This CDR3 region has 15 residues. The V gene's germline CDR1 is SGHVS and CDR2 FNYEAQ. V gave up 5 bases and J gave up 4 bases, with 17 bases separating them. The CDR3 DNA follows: TGTGCCAGCAGCCGGGGGGGGGTGGCCCTCTATGGCTACACCTTC. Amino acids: CASSRGGVALYGYTF.

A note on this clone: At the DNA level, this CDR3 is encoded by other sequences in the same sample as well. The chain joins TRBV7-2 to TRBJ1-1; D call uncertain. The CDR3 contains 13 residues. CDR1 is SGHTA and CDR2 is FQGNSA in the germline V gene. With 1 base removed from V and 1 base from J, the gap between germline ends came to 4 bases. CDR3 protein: CASSLGQNTEAFF. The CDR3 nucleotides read TGTGCCAGCAGCTTAGGACAGAACACTGAAGCTTTCTTT.

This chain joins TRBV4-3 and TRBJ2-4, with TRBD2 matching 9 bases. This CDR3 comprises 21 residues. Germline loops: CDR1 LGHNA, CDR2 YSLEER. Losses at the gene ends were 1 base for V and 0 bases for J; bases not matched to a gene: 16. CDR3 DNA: TGCGCCAGCAGCCAAGTACCGGTCTGGCTAGCGGGAAAGCTAGCCAAAAACATTCAGTACTTC. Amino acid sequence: CASSQVPVWLAGKLAKNIQYF.

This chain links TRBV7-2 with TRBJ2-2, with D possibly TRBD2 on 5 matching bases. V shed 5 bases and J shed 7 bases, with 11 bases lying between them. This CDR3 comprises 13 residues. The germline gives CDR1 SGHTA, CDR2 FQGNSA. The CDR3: CASSQNGDGELFF. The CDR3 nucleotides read TGTGCCAGCAGCCAAAACGGGGACGGGGAGCTGTTTTTT. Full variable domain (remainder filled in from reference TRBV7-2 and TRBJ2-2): GAGVSQSPSNKVTEKGKDVELRCDPISGHTALYWYRQSLGQGLEFLIYFQGNSAPDKSGLPSDRFSAERTGGSVSTLTIQRTQQEDSAVYLCASSQNGDGELFFGEGSRLTVL.

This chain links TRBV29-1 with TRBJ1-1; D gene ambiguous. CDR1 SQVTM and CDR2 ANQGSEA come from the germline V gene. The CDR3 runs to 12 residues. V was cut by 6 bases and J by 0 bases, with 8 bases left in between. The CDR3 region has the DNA TGCAGCGTAGTCACAGTGAACACTGAAGCTTTCTTT. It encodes CSVVTVNTEAFF. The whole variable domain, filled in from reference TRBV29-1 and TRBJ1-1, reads SAVISQKPSRDICQRGTSLTIQCQVDSQVTMMFWYRQQPGQSLTLIATANQGSEATYESGFVIDKFPISRPNLTFSTLTVSNMSPEDSSIYLCSVVTVNTEAFFGQGTRLTVV.

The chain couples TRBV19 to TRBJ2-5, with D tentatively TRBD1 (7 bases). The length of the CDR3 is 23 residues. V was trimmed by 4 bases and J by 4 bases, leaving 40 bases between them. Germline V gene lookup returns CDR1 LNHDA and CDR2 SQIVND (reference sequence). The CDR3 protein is CASSTQNRQGGQPSVYTGETQYF. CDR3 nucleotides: TGTGCCAGTAGTACCCAGAACCGACAGGGAGGCCAGCCCTCGGTTTACACAGGAGAGACCCAGTACTTC.